This TCR beta chain is from a study of technical replicates of blood from a handful of donors. The germline CDR1 and CDR2 sequences are GTSNPN and SVGIG (reference sequence). The CDR3 spans 13 residues. V shed 7 bases, J shed 7 bases, and the junction held 6 bases outside the gene matches. The data were produced by immunoSEQ multiplex PCR, yet TCRdb's version contains in-frame clones alone and is incomplete. The sample consists of around 92,000 clones, 90% to 97% of them appearing once. The V gene is TRBV30, the J gene TRBJ2-1, with 11 bases identical to TRBD2. The sequence was obtained from a human donor in good health. What was sequenced was T cells isolated from PBMCs. CDR3 sequence reads: CAFSGGARNEQFF. The CDR3 DNA reads as TGTGCCTTTAGCGGGGGGGCTAGGAATGAGCAGTTCTTC. Full variable domain (remainder filled in from reference TRBV30 and TRBJ2-1): SQTIHQWPATLVQPVGSPLSLECTVEGTSNPNLYWYRQAAGRGLQLLFYSVGIGQISSEVPQNLSASRPQDRQFILSSKKLLLSDSGFYLCAFSGGARNEQFFGPGTRLTVL.